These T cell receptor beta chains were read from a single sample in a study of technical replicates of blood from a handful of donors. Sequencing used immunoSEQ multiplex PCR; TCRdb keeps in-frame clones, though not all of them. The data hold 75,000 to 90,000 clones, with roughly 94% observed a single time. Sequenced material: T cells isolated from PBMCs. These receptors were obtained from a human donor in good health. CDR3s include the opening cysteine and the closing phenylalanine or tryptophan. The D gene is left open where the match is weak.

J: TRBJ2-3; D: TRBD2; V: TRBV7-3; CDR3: CASVEAGVGTDTQYF
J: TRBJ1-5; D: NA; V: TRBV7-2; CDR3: CASSGDTFSNQPQHF
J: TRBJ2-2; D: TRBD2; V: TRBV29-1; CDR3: CSALFSGRLPGELFF
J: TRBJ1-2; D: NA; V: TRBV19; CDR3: CASSIDYGGAYYGYTF
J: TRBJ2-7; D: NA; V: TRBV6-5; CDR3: CASSQGLLSYEQYF
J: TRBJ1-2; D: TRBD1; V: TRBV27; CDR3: CASSFYGTGSMANYGYTF
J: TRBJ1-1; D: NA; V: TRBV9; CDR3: CASSVISGITEAFF
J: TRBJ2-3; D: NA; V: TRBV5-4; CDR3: CASSLDSSTDTQYF
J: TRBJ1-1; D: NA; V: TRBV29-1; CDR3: CSVFEDTEAFF
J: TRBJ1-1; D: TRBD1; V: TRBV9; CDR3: CASSPGTATEAFF
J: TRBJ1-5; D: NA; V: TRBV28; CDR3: CAHTQTARGGQPQHF
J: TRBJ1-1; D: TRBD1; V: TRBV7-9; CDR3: CASSLALIQDRFAEAFF
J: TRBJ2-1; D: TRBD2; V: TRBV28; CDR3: CASRIITSGRGEQFF
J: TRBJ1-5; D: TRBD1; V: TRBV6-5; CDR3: CASRGTGIEPQHF
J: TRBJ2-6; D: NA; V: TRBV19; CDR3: CASSLPRTSGANVLTF
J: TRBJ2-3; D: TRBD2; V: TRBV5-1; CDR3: CASSTKLAGGTDTQYF
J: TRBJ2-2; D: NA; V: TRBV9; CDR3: CASSAFGGAPGELFF
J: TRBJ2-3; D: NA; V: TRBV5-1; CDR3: CASSNRGAGGTDTQYF